This T cell receptor (beta chain) came from a study of blood T cells in healthy people across ages. Study summary: Template switching caught about one barcoded beta molecule for each two T cells.

A second roughly 7 to 12 cycle PCR used barcoded and J-beta primers. Each CDR3 protein is one row after TCRdb ran MiXCR on the 5' RACE reads. The sample lists about 1.8 million distinct CDR3 sequences; around half were seen once. Study-wide results and limits: Diversity was higher, and naive CD4+ cells more numerous, in long-lived donors than in aged donors. A strong correlation between TCR beta diversity and naive T cell percentage was seen.

The length of the CDR3 is 15 residues. Germline lookup yields CDR1 SQVTM and CDR2 ANQGSEA. V lost 5 bases and J 0 bases, leaving 14 bases between the germline ends. Donors ranged from 6 to 90 years old and were healthy Caucasians in Russia. Note on this clonotype: Its antigen is unknown.

The specimen was blood. The rearrangement joins TRBV29-1 to TRBJ1-5; D ambiguous. This TCR was sampled from a woman aged 40 to 50 in good health. In DNA, the CDR3 is TGCAGCGTTAGGTTTAATAGAGATAGCAATCAGCCCCAGCATTTT. Amino acid sequence: CSVRFNRDSNQPQHF.